This T cell receptor beta chain comes out of a study of blood T cell repertoires in COVID-19. Trimming took 4 bases from V and 0 from J, leaving 17 bases between them. The CDR3 contains 17 residues. CDR1 and CDR2 from the germline V gene are LGHNA and YNFKEQ. Assay: immunoSEQ multiplex PCR; the TCRdb copy retains only in-frame clones and omits some. The sample records around 150,000 clones, 70% to 90% being singletons. The specimen sequenced was peripheral blood. This chain joins TRBV4-2 and TRBJ2-3; possibly TRBD2 for D (7 bases). The receptor was derived from a woman aged 45-65 years with acute or convalescent COVID-19. In DNA, the CDR3 is TGTGCCAGCAGCCCCCTTGTGGGGGGGCCTAGCACAGATACGCAGTATTTT. This gives the protein CASSPLVGGPSTDTQYF.